This TCR beta chain was captured in a study of post-analysis software for immune sequencing data. About the study: In terms of disease course, relapsing-remitting, secondary progressive and progressive-relapsing multiple sclerosis were included. Study-wide results and limits: Strong co-clustering by F measure linked samples that shared a preparation batch. Patients with multiple sclerosis recorded significantly lower normalized Chao1 diversity than controls, the study found.

cDNA libraries of TCR beta carried unique molecular identifiers. Roughly 500,000 cDNA molecules were obtained from 1 to 10 million T cells. TCRdb itself ran the PCR reads through MiXCR, one entry per CDR3 protein. The sample consists of about 820,000 distinct CDR3 sequences, under 70% of them appearing once. Regarding this clonotype: Its antigen remains unknown.

This sequence originates from a girl under 18 with multiple sclerosis. The material sequenced was blood.

The CDR3 protein is CASSQAAGGGADTQYF. CDR3 in DNA: TGCGCCAGCAGCCAAGCGGCGGGCGGGGGGGCAGATACGCAGTATTTT. The chain employs TRBV4-1 and TRBJ2-3; 9 bases agree with TRBD2. The junction had 6 bases not matched to a gene; V was cut back by 1 base and J by 4 bases. Germline lookup yields CDR1 MGHRA and CDR2 YSYEKL. This CDR3 spans 16 amino acids.